The clone carrying this T cell receptor (beta chain) has just a few counts. Its antigen remains unknown. Treatment defined: oral pan-JAK inhibitor, 5-10 mg twice daily. Peripheral blood samples and lesional scalp punch biopsies were obtained from alopecia areata patients. This entry comes from a study of CD8+ T cells in alopecia areata. In the study overall: Treated patients' severity was scored by percentage of affected scalp area. The study's findings and limits: Many expanded lesional clones persisted in scalp and blood during tofacitinib.

V was pared by 8 bases and J by 2 bases, with 13 bases between. There are 14 residues in the CDR3. The germline V gene encodes CDR1 SNHLY and CDR2 FYNNEI. The authors extracted RNA and reverse transcribed it into cDNA as the sequencing template. Generated by immunoSEQ multiplex PCR, the TCRdb table keeps only in-frame clones and is missing some. The data contain approximately 180,000 clones, around three fifths of them singletons. Sequencing was performed on CD4+ T cells sorted from blood, taken at week 24, from a patient treated with tofacitinib. This TCR was recovered from a human donor with alopecia areata. The chain links TRBV2 to TRBJ1-5, with D possibly being TRBD1 (5 bases). The CDR3 DNA follows: TGTGCCAGCTGGAATCAGGGTGGCAATCAGCCCCAGCATTTT. It is translated as CASWNQGGNQPQHF.